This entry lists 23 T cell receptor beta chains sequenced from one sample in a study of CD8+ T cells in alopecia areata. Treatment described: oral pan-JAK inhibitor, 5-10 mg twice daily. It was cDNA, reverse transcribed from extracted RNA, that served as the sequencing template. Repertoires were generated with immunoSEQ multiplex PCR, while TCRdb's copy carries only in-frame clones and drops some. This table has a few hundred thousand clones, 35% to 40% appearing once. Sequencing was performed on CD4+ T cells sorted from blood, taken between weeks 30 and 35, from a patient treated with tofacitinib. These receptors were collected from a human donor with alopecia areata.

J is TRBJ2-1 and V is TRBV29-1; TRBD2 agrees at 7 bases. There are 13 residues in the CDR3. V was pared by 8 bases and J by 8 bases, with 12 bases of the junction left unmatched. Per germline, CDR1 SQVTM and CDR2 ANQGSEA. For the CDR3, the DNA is TGCAGCTATGAGGGAGGGGCGGGCGATGAGCAGTTCTTC. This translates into CSYEGGAGDEQFF.

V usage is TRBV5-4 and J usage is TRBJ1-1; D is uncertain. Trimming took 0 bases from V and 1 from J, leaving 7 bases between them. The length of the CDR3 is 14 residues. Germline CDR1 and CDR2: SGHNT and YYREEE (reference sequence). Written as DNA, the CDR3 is TGTGCCAGCAGCTTGGAAGTCAGGAACACTGAAGCTTTCTTT. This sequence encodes CASSLEVRNTEAFF.

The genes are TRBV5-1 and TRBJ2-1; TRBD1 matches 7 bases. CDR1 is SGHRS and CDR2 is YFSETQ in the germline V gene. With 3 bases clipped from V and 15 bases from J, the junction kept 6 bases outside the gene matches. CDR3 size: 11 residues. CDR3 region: CASSSGTDTFF. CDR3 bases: TGCGCCAGCAGCTCCGGGACAGATACGTTCTTC.

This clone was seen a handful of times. Written as DNA, the CDR3 is TGCAGCGTTGGTGTCGGGACTAGCATGTACGAGCAGTACTTC. This codes for CSVGVGTSMYEQYF. This chain connects TRBV29-1 to TRBJ2-7, with 9 bases matching TRBD2. Per germline, CDR1 SQVTM and CDR2 ANQGSEA. This CDR3 has 14 residues. J gave up 4 bases and V 4 bases, and 8 bases lay outside the gene matches.

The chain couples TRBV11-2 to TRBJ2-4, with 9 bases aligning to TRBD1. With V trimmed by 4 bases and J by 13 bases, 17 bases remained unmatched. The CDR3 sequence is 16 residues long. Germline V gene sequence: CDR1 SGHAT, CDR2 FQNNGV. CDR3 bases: TGTGCCAGCAGCTCAGATAGGGACAGGGAGAGCCCACCCCAGTACTTC. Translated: CASSSDRDRESPPQYF.

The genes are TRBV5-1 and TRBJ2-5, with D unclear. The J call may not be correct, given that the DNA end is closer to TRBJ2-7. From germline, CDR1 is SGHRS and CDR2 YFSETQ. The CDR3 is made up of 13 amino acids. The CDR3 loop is CASSRSPEYEQYF. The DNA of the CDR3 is TGCGCCAGCAGCCGGTCCCCAGAATACGAGCAGTACTTC.

The CDR3 is CASSLRDGTYNEQFF. In nucleotides, the CDR3 is TGTGCCAGCAGCCTTCGGGACGGAACCTACAATGAGCAGTTCTTC. This sequence joins TRBV6-5 and TRBJ2-1; perhaps D is TRBD1 or TRBD2 (5 bases each). From germline, CDR1 is MNHEY and CDR2 SVGAGI. Trimming cost V 6 bases and J 2 bases, with 14 bases left between them. The CDR3 covers 15 residues.

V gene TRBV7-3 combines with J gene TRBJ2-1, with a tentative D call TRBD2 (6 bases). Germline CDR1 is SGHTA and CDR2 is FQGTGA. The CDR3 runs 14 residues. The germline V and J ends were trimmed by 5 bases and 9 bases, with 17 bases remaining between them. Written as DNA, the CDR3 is TGTGCCAGCAGCCCCCATGTCGGGAGCTCTGAGCAGTTCTTC. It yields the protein CASSPHVGSSEQFF. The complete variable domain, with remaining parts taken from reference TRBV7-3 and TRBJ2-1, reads GAGVSQTPSNKVTEKGKYVELRCDPISGHTALYWYRQSLGQGPEFLIYFQGTGAADDSGLPNDRFFAVRPEGSVSTLKIQRTERGDSAVYLCASSPHVGSSEQFFGPGTRLTVL.

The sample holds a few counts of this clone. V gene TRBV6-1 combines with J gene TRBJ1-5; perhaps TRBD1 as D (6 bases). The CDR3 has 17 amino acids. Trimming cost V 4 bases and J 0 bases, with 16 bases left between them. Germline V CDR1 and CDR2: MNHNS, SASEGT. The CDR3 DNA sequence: TGTGCCAGCAGTGGAGGGACAAGACATAATAGCAATCAGCCCCAGCATTTT. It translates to CASSGGTRHNSNQPQHF.

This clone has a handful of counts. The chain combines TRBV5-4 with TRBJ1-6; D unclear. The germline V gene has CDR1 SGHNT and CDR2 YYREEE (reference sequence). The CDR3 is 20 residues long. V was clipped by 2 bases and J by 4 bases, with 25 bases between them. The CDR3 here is CASSFKLPDGPQIYNSPLHF. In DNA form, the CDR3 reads TGTGCCAGCAGCTTCAAATTACCGGACGGGCCCCAGATTTATAATTCACCCCTCCACTTT.

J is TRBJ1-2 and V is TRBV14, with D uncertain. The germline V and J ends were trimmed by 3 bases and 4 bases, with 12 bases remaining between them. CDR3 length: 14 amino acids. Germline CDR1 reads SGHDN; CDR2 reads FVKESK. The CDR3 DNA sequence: TGTGCCAGCAGCCAGGGGTCGAACTCCTATGGCTACACCTTC. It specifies CASSQGSNSYGYTF.

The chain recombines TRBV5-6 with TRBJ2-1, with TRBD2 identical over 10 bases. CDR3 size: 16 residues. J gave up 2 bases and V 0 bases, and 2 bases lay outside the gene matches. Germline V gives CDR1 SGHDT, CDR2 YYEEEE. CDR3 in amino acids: CASSLETSGAYNEQFF. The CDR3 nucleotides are TGTGCCAGCAGCTTGGAAACTAGCGGGGCCTACAATGAGCAGTTCTTC.

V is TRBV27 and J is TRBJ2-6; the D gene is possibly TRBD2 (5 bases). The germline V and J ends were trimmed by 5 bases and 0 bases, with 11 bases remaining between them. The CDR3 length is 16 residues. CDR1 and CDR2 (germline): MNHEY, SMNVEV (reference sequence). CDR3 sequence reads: CASSGLPSSGANVLTF. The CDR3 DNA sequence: TGTGCCAGCAGTGGACTGCCGAGCTCTGGGGCCAACGTCCTGACTTTC.

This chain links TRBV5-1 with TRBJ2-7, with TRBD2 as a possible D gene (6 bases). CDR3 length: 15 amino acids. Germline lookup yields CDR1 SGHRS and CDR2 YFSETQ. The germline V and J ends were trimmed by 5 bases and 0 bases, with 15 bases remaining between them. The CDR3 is CASRSLAPNSYEQYF. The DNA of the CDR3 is TGCGCCAGCAGAAGCCTAGCGCCCAACTCCTACGAGCAGTACTTC.

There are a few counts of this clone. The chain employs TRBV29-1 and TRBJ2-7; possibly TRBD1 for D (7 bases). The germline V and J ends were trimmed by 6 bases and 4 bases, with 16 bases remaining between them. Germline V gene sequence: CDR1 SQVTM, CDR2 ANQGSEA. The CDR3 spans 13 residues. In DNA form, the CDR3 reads TGCAGCGTGGGGGGACAGTCGGGATACGAGCAGTACTTC. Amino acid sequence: CSVGGQSGYEQYF.

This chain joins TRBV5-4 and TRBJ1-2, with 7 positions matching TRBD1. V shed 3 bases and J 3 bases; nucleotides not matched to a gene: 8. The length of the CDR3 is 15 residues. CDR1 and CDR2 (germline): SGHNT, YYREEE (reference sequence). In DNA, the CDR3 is TGTGCCAGCAGCTGGCGGGCAGGGGGTGACTATGGCTACACCTTC. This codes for CASSWRAGGDYGYTF.

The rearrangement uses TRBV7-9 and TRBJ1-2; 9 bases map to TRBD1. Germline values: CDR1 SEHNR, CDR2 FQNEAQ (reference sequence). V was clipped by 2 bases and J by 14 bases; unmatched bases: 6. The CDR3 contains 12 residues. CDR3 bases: TGTGCCAGCAGCTTAAACAGGGGGCGCCGGACCTTC. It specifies CASSLNRGRRTF.

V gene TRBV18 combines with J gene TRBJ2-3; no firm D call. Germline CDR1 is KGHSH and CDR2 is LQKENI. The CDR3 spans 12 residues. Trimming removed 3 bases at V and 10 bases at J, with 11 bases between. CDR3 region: CASSPLVGAQYF. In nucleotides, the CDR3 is TGTGCCAGCTCACCTCTTGTTGGGGCGCAGTATTTT.

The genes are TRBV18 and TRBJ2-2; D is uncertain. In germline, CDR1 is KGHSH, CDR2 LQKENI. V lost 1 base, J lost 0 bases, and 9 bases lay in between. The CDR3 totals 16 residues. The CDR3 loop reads CASSPQGSSNTGELFF. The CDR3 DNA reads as TGTGCCAGCTCACCACAGGGCAGTTCGAACACCGGGGAGCTGTTTTTT. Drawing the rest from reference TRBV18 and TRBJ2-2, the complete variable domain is NAGVMQNPRHLVRRRGQEARLRCSPMKGHSHVYWYRQLPEEGLKFMVYLQKENIIDESGMPKERFSAEFPKEGPSILRIQQVVRGDSAAYFCASSPQGSSNTGELFFGEGSRLTVL.

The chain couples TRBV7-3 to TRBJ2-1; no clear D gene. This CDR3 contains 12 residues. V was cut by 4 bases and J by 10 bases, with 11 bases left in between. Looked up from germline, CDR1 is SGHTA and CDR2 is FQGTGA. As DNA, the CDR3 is TGTGCCAGCAGCTCATTGGGGAACGAGCAGTTCTTC. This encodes CASSSLGNEQFF.

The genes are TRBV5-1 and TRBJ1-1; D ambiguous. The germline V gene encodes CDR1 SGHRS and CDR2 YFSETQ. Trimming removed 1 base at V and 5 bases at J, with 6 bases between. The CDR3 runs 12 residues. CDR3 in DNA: TGCGCCAGCAGCTTGCTGGGGACTGAAGCTTTCTTT. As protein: CASSLLGTEAFF.

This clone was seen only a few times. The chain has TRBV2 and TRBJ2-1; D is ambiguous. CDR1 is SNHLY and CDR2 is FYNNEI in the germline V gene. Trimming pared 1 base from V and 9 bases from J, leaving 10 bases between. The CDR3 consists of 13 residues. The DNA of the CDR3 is TGTGCCAGCAGTGAAGAGGTAGGGTCTGAGCAGTTCTTC. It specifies CASSEEVGSEQFF.

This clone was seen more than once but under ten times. The CDR3 loop reads CASSSYLQGSYGYTF. As DNA, the CDR3 is TGTGCCAGCAGTTCTTACCTACAGGGATCCTATGGCTACACCTTC. The chain is built from TRBV11-1 and TRBJ1-2, with D possibly matching TRBD1 (6 bases). V was shortened by 6 bases and J by 4 bases, with 18 bases between the two germline ends. The V gene's germline CDR1 is SGHAT and CDR2 FQDESV (reference sequence). CDR3 size: 15 residues.